These T cell receptor beta chains were read from a single sample in a study of CXCR3-negative and CXCR3-positive naive CD8 T cells. Each CDR3 protein gets one entry in TCRdb, which reprocessed the 5' RACE reads and gives no DNA. This table lists about 130,000 distinct CDR3 sequences. Sequencing input: naive CXCR3- CD8+ T cells from blood. The receptors come from a human donor in good health. Some clones in this sample may be carry-over from other donors' samples. CDR3s include the opening cysteine and the closing phenylalanine or tryptophan.

J gene | V gene | CDR3 protein
TRBJ2-5 | TRBV5-1 | CASSPRGGFQETQYF
TRBJ2-3 | TRBV29-1 | CSVVYLDTQYF
TRBJ2-5 | TRBV7-6 | CASRKGLADQETQYF
TRBJ2-2 | TRBV5-1 | CATTRGLDTGELFF
TRBJ1-5 | TRBV23-1 | CASSPGQGQFQPQHF
TRBJ2-5 | TRBV11-2 | CASSSSAGEETQYF
TRBJ1-1 | TRBV4-3 | CASSQDRQGRSEAFF
TRBJ2-7 | TRBV28 | CASSSPTSGTYEQYF
TRBJ2-3 | TRBV4-3 | CASSQTPGQGLTDTQYF
TRBJ2-5 | TRBV3-1 | CASMPWTSGRAQETQYF
TRBJ1-2 | TRBV19 | CASSISSNAYGYTF
TRBJ2-3 | TRBV4-3 | CASSQGDRDTDTQYF
TRBJ1-1 | TRBV15 | CATSRHGEGTEAFF
TRBJ1-6 | TRBV20-1 | CSARDEPALLNSPLHF
TRBJ2-7 | TRBV4-2 | CASSQDGTSGGYEQYF
TRBJ2-3 | TRBV7-2 | CASTSSTDTQYF
TRBJ2-7 | TRBV6-2/TRBV6-3 | CASSPRGGPPVEQYF
TRBJ2-7 | TRBV11-2 | CASSLPMGGPNSYEQYF
TRBJ2-5 | TRBV6-6 | CASSQGTGGEETQYF
TRBJ2-1 | TRBV24-1 | CATSDATGNYNEQFF
TRBJ2-5 | TRBV12-3/TRBV12-4 | CASRAVGETQYF
TRBJ2-5 | TRBV29-1 | CSVEEGKETQYF
TRBJ2-7 | TRBV7-6 | CASSLGPGLNYEQYF
TRBJ2-7 | TRBV20-1 | CSARGPTLHEQYF
TRBJ2-3 | TRBV28 | CASSLGGQYTDTQYF
TRBJ1-4 | TRBV6-6 | CASSHQGPNEKLFF
TRBJ2-3 | TRBV29-1 | CSVDTGKSTDTQYF